The rows below give T cell receptor beta chains drawn from one sample of a study of T cell changes during pregnancy in multiple sclerosis. Produced via immunoSEQ multiplex PCR; TCRdb's table is partial and in-frame only. The data contain about 87,000 clones, over 85% of them singletons. The sample was peripheral blood, taken in the third trimester of pregnancy. The receptor set was obtained from a female donor in good health, enrolled as a control in a pregnancy study. CDR3s leave out the opening cysteine and the closing phenylalanine or tryptophan. Not all rows give a size; the values are once, few, many and, for expanded clones, a class.

clone size | V gene | CDR3 protein
- | TRBV6-4 | ASRWKKGQGIHEQY
- | TRBV2 | ASRLLTGAAYEQY
- | TRBV5-1 | ASESSGRSRATGELF
- | TRBV4-1 | ASSTGVVDTEAF
- | TRBV5-4 | ASSLYDRDEQY
- | TRBV9 | ASSSVRGVHGYT
few | TRBV6-4 | ASSQSAGNQPQH
- | TRBV27 | ASSLSGQGTSANQPQH
- | TRBV28 | ASSLVAGGEQY
few | TRBV7-9 | ASSLTGALAEQY
- | TRBV29-1 | SVEGYWGQGVTSGEQY
- | TRBV27 | ASSLVHAENNEQF
- | TRBV15 | ATSRESAGYNEQF
- | TRBV5-1 | ASGTINTGELF
- | TRBV7-9 | ASSSKTGLEYEQY